This T cell receptor beta chain was sequenced for a study of blood T cell repertoires in COVID-19. About the research overall: The origin of the acute and convalescent COVID-19 samples was the United States, Italy and Spain. T cells, B-cell-depleted T cells, or PBMCs provided the cDNA or gDNA that served as material.

TCRdb's copy holds only in-frame clones and misses some; the assay was immunoSEQ multiplex PCR. The sample records about 230,000 clones, over 70% being singletons. The germline V gene encodes CDR1 SQVTM and CDR2 ANQGSEA. There are 15 residues in the CDR3. V lost 5 bases to trimming and J lost 6 bases, with 21 bases between them. This receptor was obtained from a man aged 35 to 55 with active or convalescent COVID-19. What was sequenced was peripheral blood. This chain connects TRBV29-1 to TRBJ2-3; TRBD2 might be the D (6 bases). DNA of the CDR3: TGCAGCGTTCGGGGGTCGGGCAAATCATTGGATACGCAGTATTTT. Its protein is CSVRGSGKSLDTQYF.